This paragraph covers one T cell receptor (beta chain) sequence. This entry is derived from a study of shared T cell receptors in the human thymus. Assay used: immunoSEQ multiplex PCR; TCRdb lists only in-frame clones, some missing. The sample carries roughly 660,000 clones, roughly 90% recorded once. The CDR3 contains 14 residues. The V and J ends lost 0 bases and 8 bases respectively, with 10 bases between them. In germline, CDR1 is MNHEY, CDR2 SVGAGI. The same sample was also used in a study of human thymus T cells. That study adds: Thymus tissue was removed during corrective cardiac surgery. Gene usage for V and J segments appeared biased in thymic and blood repertoires.

The sequence came from a boy younger than two with a congenital heart defect. Sequenced: thymocytes. The J gene is TRBJ2-2, the V gene TRBV6-5; D unclear. The CDR3: CASSYSLESGELFF. CDR3 in DNA: TGTGCCAGCAGTTACTCACTGGAGAGTGGGGAGCTGTTTTTT.